This entry lists 2 T cell receptor beta chains sequenced from one sample in a study of blood T cell repertoires in COVID-19. Profiled with immunoSEQ multiplex PCR; TCRdb holds only in-frame clones, not every one. The sample has about 200,000 clones; around four fifths are singletons. The material sequenced was peripheral blood. The source is a man aged 55 to 70 with COVID-19, enrolled during active disease.

This chain joins TRBV19 and TRBJ1-5; D is unclear. Germline loops: CDR1 LNHDA, CDR2 SQIVND (reference sequence). This CDR3 has 14 residues. V shed 3 bases and J shed 2 bases, with 8 bases lying between them. Here the CDR3 reads CASSIMSGNQPQHF. In nucleotides, the CDR3 is TGTGCCAGTAGTATTATGAGCGGCAATCAGCCCCAGCATTTT.

The V gene is TRBV14, the J gene TRBJ1-5; the match to TRBD1 covers 7 bases. Germline values: CDR1 SGHDN, CDR2 FVKESK. V shed 6 bases, J shed 7 bases, and the junction held 12 bases outside the gene matches. This CDR3 spans 15 amino acids. The CDR3 is CASRYTGDFTQPQHF. The CDR3 DNA reads TGTGCCAGCAGATACACAGGGGATTTTACACAGCCCCAGCATTTT.